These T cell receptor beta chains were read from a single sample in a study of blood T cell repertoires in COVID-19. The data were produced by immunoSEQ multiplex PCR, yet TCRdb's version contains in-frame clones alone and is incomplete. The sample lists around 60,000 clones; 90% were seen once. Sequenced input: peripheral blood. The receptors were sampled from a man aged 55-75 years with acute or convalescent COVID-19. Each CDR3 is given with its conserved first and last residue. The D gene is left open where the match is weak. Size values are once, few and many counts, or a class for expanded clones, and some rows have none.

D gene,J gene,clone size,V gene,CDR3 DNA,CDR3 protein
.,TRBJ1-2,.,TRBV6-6,TGTGCCAGCAGTTCACCGGGCGAAGCCCGGGAGGATGGCTACACCTTC,CASSSPGEAREDGYTF
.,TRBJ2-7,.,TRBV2,TGTGCCAGCAGGACCGACACCTACGAGCAGTACTTC,CASRTDTYEQYF
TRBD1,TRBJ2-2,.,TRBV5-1,TGCGCCAGCAGAATAGGGCAGGGGGCCGGGGAGCTGTTTTTT,CASRIGQGAGELFF
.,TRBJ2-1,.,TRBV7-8,TGTGCCAGCAGCTTTGGTATAACGGGGGACTACAATGAGCAGTTCTTC,CASSFGITGDYNEQFF
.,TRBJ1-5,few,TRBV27,TGTGCCAGCAGTTTGTTTGGACTCAATCAGCCCCAGCATTTT,CASSLFGLNQPQHF
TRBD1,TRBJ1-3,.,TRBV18,TGTGCCAGCTCATTCGGACAGGGGGAGATTTCTGGAAACACCATATATTTT,CASSFGQGEISGNTIYF
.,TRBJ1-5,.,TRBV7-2,TGTGCCAGCAGCTTAACGCAGGGGCAGCCCCAGCATTTT,CASSLTQGQPQHF
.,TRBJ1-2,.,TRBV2,TGTGCCAGCGCGAGCCCTCCAGGGTACTATGGCTACACCTTC,CASASPPGYYGYTF
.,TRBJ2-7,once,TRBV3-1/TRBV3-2,TGTGCCAGCAGCCCCGTAGTAAGTCCAACCTACGAGCAGTACTTC,CASSPVVSPTYEQYF
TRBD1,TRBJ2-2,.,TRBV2,TGTGCCACCCGTGGGGGGACAGGGCGCACCGGGGAGCTGTTTTTT,CATRGGTGRTGELFF
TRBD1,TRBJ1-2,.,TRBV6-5,TGTGCCAGCAGTTACGGTTACCAGACAGGGCGAAGCTACACCTTC,CASSYGYQTGRSYTF
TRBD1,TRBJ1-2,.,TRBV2,TGTGCCAGCAGTGGATGGACAGGGGGGCTTTTTTATGGCTACACCTTC,CASSGWTGGLFYGYTF
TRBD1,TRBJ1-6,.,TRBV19,TGTGCCAGTAGTCAAAACTGGGACAGGGGGGTTTATAGTTCACCCCTCCACTTT,CASSQNWDRGVYSSPLHF
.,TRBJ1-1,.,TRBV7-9,TGTGCCAGCAGCCCGCCGGGGTCGGTGGAAGCTTTCTTT,CASSPPGSVEAFF
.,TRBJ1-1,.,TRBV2,TGTGCCACTAAACAAGAGGCGAACACTGAAGCTTTCTTT,CATKQEANTEAFF
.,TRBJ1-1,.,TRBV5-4,TGTGCCAGCAGCTTGGGGCCGGACAGATCTCACACTGAAGCTTTCTTT,CASSLGPDRSHTEAFF
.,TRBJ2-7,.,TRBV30,TGTGCCTGGAGTGGAGAGGGCTACGAGCAGTACTTC,CAWSGEGYEQYF
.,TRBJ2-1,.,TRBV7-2,TGTGCCAGCAGCGATCACTGGACATACAATGAGCAGTTCTTC,CASSDHWTYNEQFF
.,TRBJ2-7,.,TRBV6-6,TGTGCCAGCAGTTATTTCTCTACAGGGCCCTACGAGCAGTACTTC,CASSYFSTGPYEQYF
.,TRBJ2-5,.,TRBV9,TGTGCCAGCAGCGTAGTTAGCCTAGCGATCCAGTACTTC,CASSVVSLAIQYF
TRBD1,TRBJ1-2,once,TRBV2,TGTGCCAGCAGTGGGGTTGGGGAAACAGGGGGTTATGGCTACACCTTC,CASSGVGETGGYGYTF
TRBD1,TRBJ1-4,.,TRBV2,TGTGCCAGCAGAACAAACCGGGACAGAAATGAAAAACTGTTTTTT,CASRTNRDRNEKLFF
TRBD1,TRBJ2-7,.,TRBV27,TGTGCCAGCAGTAGGGGACAGGTTTACTACGAGCAGTACTTC,CASSRGQVYYEQYF
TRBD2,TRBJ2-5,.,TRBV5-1,TGCGCCAGCAGCTTGACTAGCGGGGGGACCGGAGAGACCCAGTACTTC,CASSLTSGGTGETQYF
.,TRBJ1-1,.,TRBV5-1,TGCGCCAGCAGCTTGCGGGGGAATAGAGGAGCTTTCTTT,CASSLRGNRGAFF
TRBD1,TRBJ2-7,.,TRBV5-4,TGTGCCAGCAGCTGGGGACAGGGTCGGTACGAGCAGTACTTC,CASSWGQGRYEQYF
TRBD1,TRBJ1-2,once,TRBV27,TGTGCCAGCAGCCCAGGGGGCGCGGTCTATGGCTACACCTTC,CASSPGGAVYGYTF
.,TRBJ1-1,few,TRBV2,TGTGCCAGCAGGACAGACACCACTGAAGCTTTCTTT,CASRTDTTEAFF
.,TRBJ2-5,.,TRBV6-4,TGTGCCAGCAGTATTTCAGGTTCCCGGGGGGAGACCCAGTACTTC,CASSISGSRGETQYF
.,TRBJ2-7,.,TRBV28,TGTGCCAGCAACAGGGCGACCTACGAGCAGTACTTC,CASNRATYEQYF
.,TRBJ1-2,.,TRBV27,TGTGCCAGCAGTTTATCAGGGGGTACACGGGGCTACACCTTC,CASSLSGGTRGYTF
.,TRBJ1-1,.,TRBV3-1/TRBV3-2,TGTGCCAGCAGCCAAGAGTACTCTACTAGGATGAACACTGAAGCTTTCTTT,CASSQEYSTRMNTEAFF
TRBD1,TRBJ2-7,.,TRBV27,TGTGCCAGCAGGATGGTATACAGGGGGGTCTACGAGCAGTACTTC,CASRMVYRGVYEQYF
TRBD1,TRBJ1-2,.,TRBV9,TGTGCCAGCAGCGTAGACGGGGACAGGGCGGGGAATGGCTACACCTTC,CASSVDGDRAGNGYTF
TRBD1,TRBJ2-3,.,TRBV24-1,TGTGCCACCAGTGATTTGTCTTCAGGGGGCGGCACAGATACGCAGTATTTT,CATSDLSSGGGTDTQYF
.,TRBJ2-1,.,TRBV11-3,TGTGCCAGCAGCTTACAGGGACTTTACAATGAGCAGTTCTTC,CASSLQGLYNEQFF
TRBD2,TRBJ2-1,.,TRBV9,TGTGCCAGCAGCGCCTTAGCGGGGGGACGAGCTTTAGCGTTCTTC,CASSALAGGRALAFF
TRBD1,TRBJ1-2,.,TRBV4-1,TGCGCCAGCAGCCAAAGCCAAGACAGGGGGTATGGCTACACCTTC,CASSQSQDRGYGYTF
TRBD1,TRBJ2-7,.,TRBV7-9,TGTGCCAGCAGCCCTAGGGGGAGCAGGGGGTACTACGAGCAGTACTTC,CASSPRGSRGYYEQYF
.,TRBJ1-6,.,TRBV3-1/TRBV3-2,TGTGCCAGCAGCCAAGATCTCGGGGGAAGAAGGTCACCCCTCCACTTT,CASSQDLGGRRSPLHF
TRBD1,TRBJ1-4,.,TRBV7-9,TGTGCCAGCAGCTTAGCAGCCGGGACAGGGGGAAAACTGTTTTTT,CASSLAAGTGGKLFF
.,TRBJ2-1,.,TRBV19,TGTGCCAGTAGTATAGATCCAGGGGTAGATTACAATGAGCAGTTCTTC,CASSIDPGVDYNEQFF